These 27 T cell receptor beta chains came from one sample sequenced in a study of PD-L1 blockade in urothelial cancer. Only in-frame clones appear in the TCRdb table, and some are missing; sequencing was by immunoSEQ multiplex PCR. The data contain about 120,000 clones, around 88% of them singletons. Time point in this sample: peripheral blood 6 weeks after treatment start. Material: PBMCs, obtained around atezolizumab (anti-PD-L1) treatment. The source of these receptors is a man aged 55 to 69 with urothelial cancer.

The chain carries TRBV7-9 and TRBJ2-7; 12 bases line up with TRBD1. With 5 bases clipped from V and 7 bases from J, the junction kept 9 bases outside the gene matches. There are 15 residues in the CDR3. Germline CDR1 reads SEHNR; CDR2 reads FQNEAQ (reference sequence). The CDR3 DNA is TGTGCCAGCAGCGCCACCGGGACAGGGGGCGAAGAGCAGTACTTC. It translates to CASSATGTGGEEQYF.

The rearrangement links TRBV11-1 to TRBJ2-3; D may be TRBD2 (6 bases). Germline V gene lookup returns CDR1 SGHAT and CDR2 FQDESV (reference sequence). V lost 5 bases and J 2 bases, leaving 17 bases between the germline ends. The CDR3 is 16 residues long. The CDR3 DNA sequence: TGTGCCAGCAGCCGCAGCCCGGACTATTTCACAGATACGCAGTATTTT. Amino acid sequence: CASSRSPDYFTDTQYF.

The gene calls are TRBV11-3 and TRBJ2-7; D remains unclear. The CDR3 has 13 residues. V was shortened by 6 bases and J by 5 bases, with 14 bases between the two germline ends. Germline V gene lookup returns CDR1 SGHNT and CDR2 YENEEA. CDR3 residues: CASSYSFSHEQYF. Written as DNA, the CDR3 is TGTGCCAGCAGTTACTCATTTTCCCACGAGCAGTACTTC.

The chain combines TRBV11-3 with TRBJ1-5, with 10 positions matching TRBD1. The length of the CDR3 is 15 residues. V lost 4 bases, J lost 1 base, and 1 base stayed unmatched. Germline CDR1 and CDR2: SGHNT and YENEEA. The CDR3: CASSSGQGSNQPQHF. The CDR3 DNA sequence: TGTGCCAGCAGCTCGGGACAGGGGAGCAATCAGCCCCAGCATTTT.

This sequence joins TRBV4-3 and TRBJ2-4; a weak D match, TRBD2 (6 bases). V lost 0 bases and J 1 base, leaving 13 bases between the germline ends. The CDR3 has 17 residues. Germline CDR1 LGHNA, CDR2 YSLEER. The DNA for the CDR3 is TGCGCCAGCAGCCAAGAGAGAGCCGGAGGGGCCAAAAACATTCAGTACTTC. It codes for CASSQERAGGAKNIQYF.

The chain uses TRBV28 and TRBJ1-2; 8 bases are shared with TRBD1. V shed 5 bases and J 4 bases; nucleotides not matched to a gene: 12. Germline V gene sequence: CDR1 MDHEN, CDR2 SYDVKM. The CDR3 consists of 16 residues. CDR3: CASSTPPGTGSYGYTF. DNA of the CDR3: TGTGCCAGCAGTACCCCACCGGGGACAGGCTCCTATGGCTACACCTTC.

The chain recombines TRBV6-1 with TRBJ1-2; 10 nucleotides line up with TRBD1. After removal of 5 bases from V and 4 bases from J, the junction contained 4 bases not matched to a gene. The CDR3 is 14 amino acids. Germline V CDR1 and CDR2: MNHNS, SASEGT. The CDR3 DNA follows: TGTGCCAGCAGTCAGGACAGGGGGGGCTATGGCTACACCTTC. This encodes CASSQDRGGYGYTF.

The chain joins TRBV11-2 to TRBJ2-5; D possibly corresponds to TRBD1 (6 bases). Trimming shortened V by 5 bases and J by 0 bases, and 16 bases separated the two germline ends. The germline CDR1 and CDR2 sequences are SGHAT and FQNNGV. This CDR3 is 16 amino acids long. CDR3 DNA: TGTGCCAGCAGCCCCTTGGGGGCTACCTACCAAGAGACCCAGTACTTC. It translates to CASSPLGATYQETQYF.

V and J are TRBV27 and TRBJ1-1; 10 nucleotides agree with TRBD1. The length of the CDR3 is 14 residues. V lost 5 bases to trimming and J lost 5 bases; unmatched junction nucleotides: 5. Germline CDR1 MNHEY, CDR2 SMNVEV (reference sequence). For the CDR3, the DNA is TGTGCCAGCAGTCGACAGGGGGCGCAGACTGAAGCTTTCTTT. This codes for CASSRQGAQTEAFF.

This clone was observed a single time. The CDR3 bases are TGTGCCAGCAGCCAAGTACGCGCGGAAAGGCAGTACTTC. Translated, it gives CASSQVRAERQYF. The chain joins TRBV14 to TRBJ2-7; unclear D gene. Germline CDR1 and CDR2: SGHDN and FVKESK. This CDR3 contains 13 residues. Trimming cost V 1 base and J 9 bases, with 13 bases left between them.

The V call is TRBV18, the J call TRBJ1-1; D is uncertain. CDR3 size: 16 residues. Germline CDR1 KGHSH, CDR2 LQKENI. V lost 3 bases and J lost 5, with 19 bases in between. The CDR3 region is CASSPTVADRRTEAFF. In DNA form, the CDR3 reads TGTGCCAGCTCACCGACGGTGGCGGACCGGAGGACTGAAGCTTTCTTT.

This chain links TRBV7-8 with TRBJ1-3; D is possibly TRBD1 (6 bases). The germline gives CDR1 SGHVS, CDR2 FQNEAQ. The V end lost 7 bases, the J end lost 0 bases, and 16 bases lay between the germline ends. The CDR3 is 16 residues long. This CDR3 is CASTTLTGYSGNTIYF. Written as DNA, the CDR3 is TGTGCCAGCACCACATTGACAGGCTACTCTGGAAACACCATATATTTT.

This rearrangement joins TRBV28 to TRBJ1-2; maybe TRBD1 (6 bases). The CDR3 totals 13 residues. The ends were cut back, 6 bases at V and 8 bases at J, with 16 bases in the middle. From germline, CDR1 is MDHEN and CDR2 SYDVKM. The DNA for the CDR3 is TGTGCCAGCAGCCCCAACAGGGAAGGAGGCTACACCTTC. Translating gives CASSPNREGGYTF.

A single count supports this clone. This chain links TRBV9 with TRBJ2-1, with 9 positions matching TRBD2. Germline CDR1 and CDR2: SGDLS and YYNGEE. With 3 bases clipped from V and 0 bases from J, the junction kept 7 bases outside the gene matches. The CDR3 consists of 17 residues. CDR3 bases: TGTGCCAGCAGCGCAAGACTAGCGGTGAGCTCCTACAATGAGCAGTTCTTC. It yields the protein CASSARLAVSSYNEQFF.

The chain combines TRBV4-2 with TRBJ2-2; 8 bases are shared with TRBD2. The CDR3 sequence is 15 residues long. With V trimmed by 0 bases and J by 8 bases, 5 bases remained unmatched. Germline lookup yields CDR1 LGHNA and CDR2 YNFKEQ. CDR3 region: CASSQERGERGELFF. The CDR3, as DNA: TGTGCCAGCAGCCAAGAGCGGGGGGAGAGAGGGGAGCTGTTTTTT.

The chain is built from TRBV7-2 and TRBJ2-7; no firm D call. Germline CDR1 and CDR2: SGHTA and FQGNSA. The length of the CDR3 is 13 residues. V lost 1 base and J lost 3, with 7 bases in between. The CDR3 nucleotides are TGTGCCAGCAGCTTAGGAGGCCGCTACGAGCAGTACTTC. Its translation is CASSLGGRYEQYF.

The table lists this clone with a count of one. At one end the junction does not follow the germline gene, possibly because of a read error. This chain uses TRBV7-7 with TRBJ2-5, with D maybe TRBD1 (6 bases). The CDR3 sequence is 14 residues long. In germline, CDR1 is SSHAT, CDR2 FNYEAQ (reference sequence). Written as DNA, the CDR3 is TGTGCTAGCAGCCCAATCACAGGGCAAGAGACCCAGTACTTC. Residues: CASSPITGQETQYF.

CDR3: CASSAGRWGGELFF. The CDR3 DNA sequence: TGTGCCAGCAGTGCGGGAAGGTGGGGCGGGGAGCTGTTTTTT. The gene calls are TRBV2 and TRBJ2-2; possible D gene TRBD2, 5 bases. V was trimmed by 4 bases and J by 7 bases, leaving 13 bases between them. The CDR3 loop spans 14 amino acids. Germline V gene data show CDR1 as SNHLY and CDR2 as FYNNEI.

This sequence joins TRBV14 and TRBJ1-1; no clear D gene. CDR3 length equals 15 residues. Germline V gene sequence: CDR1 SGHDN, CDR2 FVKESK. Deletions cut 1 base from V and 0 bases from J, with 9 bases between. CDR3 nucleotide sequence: TGTGCCAGCAGCCAAGCGTTAACGGTGAACACTGAAGCTTTCTTT. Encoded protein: CASSQALTVNTEAFF.

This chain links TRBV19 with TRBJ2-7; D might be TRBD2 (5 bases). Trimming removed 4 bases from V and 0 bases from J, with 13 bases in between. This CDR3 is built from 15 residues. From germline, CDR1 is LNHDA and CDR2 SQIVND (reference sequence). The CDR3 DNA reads TGTGCCAGTAGTAAGGTGGACTCGAGCTCCTACGAGCAGTACTTC. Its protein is CASSKVDSSSYEQYF.

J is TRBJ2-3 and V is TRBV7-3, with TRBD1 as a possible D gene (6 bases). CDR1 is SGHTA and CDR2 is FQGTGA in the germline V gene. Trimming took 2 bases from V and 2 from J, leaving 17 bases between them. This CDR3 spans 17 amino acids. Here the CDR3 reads CASSLGSGGDLTDTQYF. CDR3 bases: TGTGCCAGCAGCTTAGGGTCTGGGGGCGACCTCACAGATACGCAGTATTTT.

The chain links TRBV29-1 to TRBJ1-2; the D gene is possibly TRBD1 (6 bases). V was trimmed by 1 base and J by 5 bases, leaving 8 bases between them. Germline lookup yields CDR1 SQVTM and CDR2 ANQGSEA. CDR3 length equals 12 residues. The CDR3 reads CSVEGTAYGYTF. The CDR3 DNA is TGCAGCGTTGAAGGGACAGCTTATGGCTACACCTTC.

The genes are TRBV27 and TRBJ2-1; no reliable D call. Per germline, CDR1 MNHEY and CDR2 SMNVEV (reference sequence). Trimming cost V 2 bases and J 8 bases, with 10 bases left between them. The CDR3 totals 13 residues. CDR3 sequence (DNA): TGTGCCAGCAGTTTAAGGCTAGTCCATGAGCAGTTCTTC. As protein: CASSLRLVHEQFF.

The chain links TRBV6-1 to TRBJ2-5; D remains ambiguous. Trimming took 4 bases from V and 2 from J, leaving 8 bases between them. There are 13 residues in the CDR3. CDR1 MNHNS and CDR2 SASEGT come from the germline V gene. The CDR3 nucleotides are TGTGCCAGCAGTGCAACACTACAAGAGACCCAGTACTTC. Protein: CASSATLQETQYF.

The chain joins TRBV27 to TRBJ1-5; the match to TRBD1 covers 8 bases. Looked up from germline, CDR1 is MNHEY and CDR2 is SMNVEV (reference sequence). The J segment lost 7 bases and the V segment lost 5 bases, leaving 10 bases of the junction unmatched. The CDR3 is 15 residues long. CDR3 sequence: CASSPIGQGGQPQHF. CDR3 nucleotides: TGTGCCAGCAGTCCTATTGGACAGGGAGGACAGCCCCAGCATTTT.

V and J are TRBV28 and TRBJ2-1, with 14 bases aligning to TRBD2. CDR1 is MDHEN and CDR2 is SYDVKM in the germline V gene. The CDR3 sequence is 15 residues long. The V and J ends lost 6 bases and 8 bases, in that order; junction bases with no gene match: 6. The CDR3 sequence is CASSASGLAGDEQFF. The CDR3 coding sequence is TGTGCCAGCAGCGCCTCGGGACTAGCGGGAGATGAGCAGTTCTTC.

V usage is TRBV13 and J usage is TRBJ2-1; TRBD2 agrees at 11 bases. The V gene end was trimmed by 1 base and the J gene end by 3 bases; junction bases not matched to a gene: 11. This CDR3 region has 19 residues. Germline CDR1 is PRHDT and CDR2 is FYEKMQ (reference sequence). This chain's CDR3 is CASSLAPLLTSGVYNEQFF. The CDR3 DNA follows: TGTGCCAGCAGCTTAGCCCCCCTGTTGACTAGCGGGGTCTACAATGAGCAGTTCTTC.